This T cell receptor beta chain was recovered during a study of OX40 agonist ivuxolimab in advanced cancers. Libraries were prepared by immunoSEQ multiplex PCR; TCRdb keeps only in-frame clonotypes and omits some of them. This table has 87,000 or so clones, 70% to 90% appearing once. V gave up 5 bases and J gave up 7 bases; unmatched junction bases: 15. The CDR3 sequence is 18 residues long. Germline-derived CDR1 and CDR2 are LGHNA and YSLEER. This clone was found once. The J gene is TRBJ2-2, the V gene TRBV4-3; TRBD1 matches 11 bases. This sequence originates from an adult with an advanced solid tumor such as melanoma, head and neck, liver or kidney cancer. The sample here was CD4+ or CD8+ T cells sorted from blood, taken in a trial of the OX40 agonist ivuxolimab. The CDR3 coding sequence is TGCGCCAGCAGCACCGATAGGATAGGACAGGGGGCGATCGGGGAGCTGTTTTTT. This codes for CASSTDRIGQGAIGELFF.